The 20 T cell receptor beta chains presented below share a single source sample, sequenced in a study of blood T cell repertoires in COVID-19. Generated by immunoSEQ multiplex PCR, the TCRdb table keeps only in-frame clones and is missing some. The sample includes about 130,000 clones, about nine tenths of them seen just once. Source material: peripheral blood. The receptors were sampled from a woman aged 70-85 years with COVID-19, enrolled during active disease.

This clone was found a few times. The chain is built from TRBV3-1 (or the pseudogene TRBV3-2) and TRBJ2-5; 8 nucleotides match TRBD2. Trimming took 2 bases from V and 3 from J; bases not matched to a gene: 8. The CDR3 runs to 16 residues. The V gene's germline CDR1 is LGHDT and CDR2 YNNKEL (reference sequence). The CDR3 coding sequence is TGTGCCAGCAGCCAACCGTTCGGGACTAGTAAAGAGACCCAGTACTTC. It yields the protein CASSQPFGTSKETQYF.

This clone was found a few times. The chain couples TRBV3-1 (or the pseudogene TRBV3-2) to TRBJ1-3, with a tentative D call TRBD1 (6 bases). The CDR3 is made up of 17 amino acids. Trimming removed 4 bases at V and 2 bases at J, with 18 bases between. In germline, CDR1 is LGHDT, CDR2 YNNKEL (reference sequence). The CDR3: CASSLYPAGATGNTIYF. The CDR3 coding sequence is TGTGCCAGCAGCCTCTATCCCGCAGGGGCGACTGGAAACACCATATATTTT.

The chain combines TRBV7-9 with TRBJ2-1; possibly TRBD2 for D (6 bases). The CDR3 runs to 14 residues. V lost 7 bases to trimming and J lost 6 bases, with 16 bases between them. Germline CDR1 SEHNR, CDR2 FQNEAQ (reference sequence). The CDR3 coding sequence is TGTGCCAGCACTGCGGGACTCTCAGTCAATGAGCAGTTCTTC. Its protein is CASTAGLSVNEQFF.

This clone was detected only a few times. This rearrangement joins TRBV19 to TRBJ1-3, with TRBD1 matching 10 bases. CDR1 LNHDA and CDR2 SQIVND come from the germline V gene (reference sequence). The V and J ends lost 9 bases and 4 bases, in that order; junction bases with no gene match: 9. The CDR3 extends over 15 amino acids. Here the CDR3 DNA reads TGTGCCAGCAGAGAGACAGGGGGCGTCGGAAACACCATATATTTT. As protein: CASRETGGVGNTIYF.

This chain joins TRBV5-4 and TRBJ1-2, with D perhaps matching TRBD1 (6 bases). V was shortened by 0 bases and J by 2 bases, with 8 bases between the two germline ends. This CDR3 has 14 residues. Germline lookup yields CDR1 SGHNT and CDR2 YYREEE (reference sequence). The CDR3 loop is CASSLEGGNYGYTF. The CDR3 DNA reads TGTGCCAGCAGCTTGGAGGGGGGGAACTATGGCTACACCTTC.

The chain is built from TRBV27 and TRBJ2-3; 11 positions match TRBD2. The CDR3 contains 16 residues. CDR1 and CDR2 from the germline V gene are MNHEY and SMNVEV (reference sequence). With 7 bases clipped from V and 7 bases from J, the junction kept 13 bases outside the gene matches. The CDR3 sequence: CASKLAGGNKVYTQYF. CDR3 DNA: TGTGCCAGCAAATTAGCGGGGGGGAATAAGGTGTATACGCAGTATTTT.

The V call is TRBV2, the J call TRBJ1-2; 7 bases agree with TRBD1. CDR3 length: 14 amino acids. CDR1 is SNHLY and CDR2 is FYNNEI in the germline V gene. V lost 11 bases and J lost 5; bases outside the gene matches: 14. The CDR3 here is CARLGQGVNYGYTF. In DNA form, the CDR3 reads TGTGCCCGTTTGGGGCAGGGGGTAAATTATGGCTACACCTTC.

The chain employs TRBV27 and TRBJ2-7, with TRBD1 matching over 10 bases. CDR1 MNHEY and CDR2 SMNVEV come from the germline V gene (reference sequence). After removal of 4 bases from V and 8 bases from J, the junction contained 2 bases not matched to a gene. CDR3 length equals 12 residues. The CDR3 DNA reads as TGTGCCAGCAGTTGGGGACAGGGGAAGCAGTACTTC. This gives the protein CASSWGQGKQYF.

The rearrangement uses TRBV6-5 and TRBJ2-7, with TRBD2 matching over 8 bases. Germline CDR1 and CDR2: MNHEY and SVGAGI. The CDR3 runs 16 residues. V shed 2 bases, J shed 5 bases, and the junction held 11 bases outside the gene matches. CDR3 sequence: CASSYIVGGGPHEQYF. For the CDR3, the DNA is TGTGCCAGCAGTTACATCGTAGGCGGGGGGCCCCACGAGCAGTACTTC.

The rearrangement links TRBV6-5 to TRBJ2-5; a weak D match, TRBD2 (6 bases). CDR3 size: 12 residues. Germline V gene lookup returns CDR1 MNHEY and CDR2 SVGAGI. The V end lost 10 bases, the J end lost 5 bases, and 14 bases lay between the germline ends. The CDR3 nucleotides are TGTGCCACCGCGGGGCCCTCGGAGACCCAGTACTTC. Protein: CATAGPSETQYF.

This chain uses TRBV6-2 or TRBV6-3 with TRBJ1-5; D is ambiguous. Germline values: CDR1 MNHEY, CDR2 SVGEGT. CDR3 length equals 17 residues. V lost 2 bases to trimming and J lost 4 bases, with 18 bases between them. The CDR3, as DNA: TGTGCCAGCAGTTACCCCCCTTTTGCGGGAAAGAATCAGCCCCAGCATTTT. It codes for CASSYPPFAGKNQPQHF.

V is TRBV7-2 and J is TRBJ1-5, with 7 bases lining up with TRBD1. The germline CDR1 and CDR2 sequences are SGHTA and FQGNSA. V lost 6 bases and J lost 0; bases outside the gene matches: 5. This CDR3 comprises 15 residues. DNA of the CDR3: TGTGCCAGCAGGTTACAGGGGTATAGCAATCAGCCCCAGCATTTT. Residues: CASRLQGYSNQPQHF.

The chain is built from TRBV9 and TRBJ2-2; TRBD2 matches 12 bases. Per the germline V gene, CDR1 is SGDLS and CDR2 is YYNGEE. V lost 3 bases, J lost 1 base, and 1 base stayed unmatched. The CDR3 consists of 16 residues. CDR3 nucleotides: TGTGCCAGCAGCGAGACTAGCGGGGGGAACACCGGGGAGCTGTTTTTT. Residues: CASSETSGGNTGELFF.

The V and J genes are TRBV3-1 (or the pseudogene TRBV3-2) and TRBJ1-4; weak D call: TRBD1 (5 bases). From germline, CDR1 is LGHDT and CDR2 YNNKEL (reference sequence). V was cut by 4 bases and J by 7 bases, with 13 bases left in between. CDR3 length: 14 amino acids. The CDR3 loop reads CASSRSRGIEKLFF. The DNA for the CDR3 is TGTGCCAGCAGCCGGTCAAGGGGCATTGAAAAACTGTTTTTT.

The chain has TRBV2 and TRBJ1-2; 9 bases match TRBD1. After removal of 5 bases from V and 4 bases from J, the junction contained 8 bases not matched to a gene. The CDR3 spans 15 residues. Germline V CDR1 and CDR2: SNHLY, FYNNEI. Here the CDR3 DNA reads TGTGCCAGCAGTTCCCTACAGGGGGCCAGCTATGGCTACACCTTC. Its protein is CASSSLQGASYGYTF.

The chain couples TRBV9 to TRBJ1-3; unclear D gene. The CDR3 spans 14 residues. Germline CDR1 is SGDLS and CDR2 is YYNGEE. V shed 0 bases and J shed 0 bases, with 4 bases lying between them. The CDR3 region is CASSVGPSGNTIYF. The DNA for the CDR3 is TGTGCCAGCAGCGTAGGGCCCTCTGGAAACACCATATATTTT.

The gene calls are TRBV7-9 and TRBJ2-5, with 11 bases identical to TRBD2. This CDR3 is built from 15 residues. Germline CDR1 reads SEHNR; CDR2 reads FQNEAQ (reference sequence). Unmatched junction bases numbered 4, after V lost 5 bases and J lost 2 bases. CDR3: CASSRGTSGQETQYF. For the CDR3, the DNA is TGTGCCAGCAGCCGGGGGACTAGCGGACAAGAGACCCAGTACTTC.

CDR3 sequence (DNA): TGTGCCGGCCAGACAGGGGGAGGGACAGATACGCAGTATTTT. Translating gives CAGQTGGGTDTQYF. The chain links TRBV28 to TRBJ2-3; 9 bases fit TRBD1. The J segment lost 3 bases and the V segment lost 11 bases, leaving 9 bases of the junction unmatched. The CDR3 runs 14 residues. Germline loops: CDR1 MDHEN, CDR2 SYDVKM.

This clone was seen more than once but under ten times. This chain connects TRBV2 to TRBJ1-2; tentative D call: TRBD1 (5 bases). The CDR3 is 14 amino acids. Germline V gene data show CDR1 as SNHLY and CDR2 as FYNNEI. The V and J ends lost 6 bases and 1 base respectively, with 12 bases between them. The CDR3 here is CASRTQGLNYGYTF. The DNA of the CDR3 is TGTGCCAGCAGGACGCAGGGCCTTAACTATGGCTACACCTTC.

The V gene is TRBV5-4, the J gene TRBJ2-4; TRBD1 matches at 10 bases. CDR3 length: 16 amino acids. The V gene's germline CDR1 is SGHNT and CDR2 YYREEE (reference sequence). Unmatched junction bases numbered 7, after V lost 4 bases and J lost 3 bases. The CDR3 loop is CASSNRQGADKNIQYF. In DNA form, the CDR3 reads TGTGCCAGCAGCAATAGACAGGGGGCTGACAAAAACATTCAGTACTTC.